One and the same sample provided the 7 T cell receptor beta chains below, sequenced in a study of CD8 T cells in ankylosing spondylitis. Study-level findings and limits: One TCR beta motif, made up of 7 or 8 highly homologous variants, appeared characteristic of ankylosing spondylitis blood.

What these receptors recognize is not known. TCRdb used MiXCR to reprocess the 5' RACE reads, holding one entry per CDR3 protein. The sample has about 340,000 distinct CDR3 sequences, 7.5% to 9% seen once; the top ten hold approximately 15%. The specimen sequenced was blood, either unsorted or a sorted T cell fraction (not recorded which). The receptors were gathered from a male donor with ankylosing spondylitis.

The chain couples TRBV6-5 to TRBJ2-4, with a possible D match to TRBD2 (5 bases). This CDR3 has 13 residues. Germline-derived CDR1 and CDR2 are MNHEY and SVGAGI. Trimming cost V 0 bases and J 7 bases, with 7 bases left between them. CDR3 in amino acids: CASSYSGDNIQYF. CDR3 nucleotides: TGTGCCAGCAGTTACTCGGGAGATAACATTCAGTACTTC.

Only a few counts were recorded for this clonotype. CDR3 nucleotides: TGTGCCAGCAGCTCTCTTGGGACGGCGAACACCGGGGAGCTGTTTTTT. Encoded protein: CASSSLGTANTGELFF. J is TRBJ2-2 and V is TRBV13; D might be TRBD1 or TRBD2, each matching 5 bases. V was pared by 4 bases and J by 0 bases, with 12 bases between. Germline CDR1 is PRHDT and CDR2 is FYEKMQ (reference sequence). CDR3 length equals 16 residues.

Ten or more counts support this clonotype. This chain links TRBV2 with TRBJ2-5; 10 positions match TRBD1. The CDR3 is 14 amino acids. V gave up 5 bases and J gave up 2 bases; unmatched junction bases: 2. The germline V gene has CDR1 SNHLY and CDR2 FYNNEI. The CDR3 here is CASSQDRGQETQYF. The CDR3 DNA sequence: TGTGCCAGCAGTCAGGACAGGGGGCAAGAGACCCAGTACTTC.

This clonotype was counted ten times or more. The chain links TRBV5-1 to TRBJ2-1; 7 nucleotides line up with TRBD2. Trimming at V came to 0 bases and at J to 9 bases, leaving 15 bases not matched to a gene. This CDR3 contains 17 residues. Germline-derived CDR1 and CDR2 are SGHRS and YFSETQ. This CDR3 reads CASSLGVSPGGSIEQFF. The CDR3, as DNA: TGCGCCAGCAGCTTGGGTGTCTCTCCGGGAGGTAGTATTGAGCAGTTCTTC.

This clonotype has a handful of counts. The chain employs TRBV12-3 or TRBV12-4 and TRBJ1-5, with D uncertain. Trimming took 5 bases from V and 7 from J, leaving 18 bases between them. This CDR3 has 15 residues. The CDR3 region has the DNA TGTGCCAGCAGTACTCGGACGGGCCGAAGGCAGCCCCAGCATTTT. This translates into CASSTRTGRRQPQHF.

This clonotype has at least ten counts. V is TRBV29-1 and J is TRBJ1-4, with D perhaps matching TRBD1 (5 bases). The CDR3 contains 14 residues. Trimming removed 4 bases from V and 5 bases from J, with 14 bases in between. Germline CDR1 SQVTM, CDR2 ANQGSEA. CDR3 nucleotide sequence: TGCAGCGTTGCCGTCGGGACCTTCAATGAAAAACTGTTTTTT. It yields the protein CSVAVGTFNEKLFF.

The V and J genes are TRBV5-6 and TRBJ2-2; D is unresolved. The V and J ends lost 2 bases and 6 bases respectively, with 8 bases between them. The CDR3 extends over 13 amino acids. In germline, CDR1 is SGHDT, CDR2 YYEEEE. CDR3 protein: CASSFAGPGELFF. DNA of the CDR3: TGTGCCAGCAGCTTTGCAGGACCCGGGGAGCTGTTTTTT.